This TCR beta chain was documented in a study of blood T cells in healthy people across ages. Then a second PCR, running roughly 7 to 11 cycles, was carried out with a sample-barcoded 5' primer and a J-beta primer mix. Sequencing yielded, for each sample, at least 2.5 million paired-end reads carrying CDR3. In TCRdb, the 5' RACE reads were re-called with MiXCR into one record per CDR3 protein. This table holds hundreds of thousands of distinct CDR3 sequences, 45% to 60% found once. Source material: blood. The sequence came from a woman of 80 years or more in good health.

CDR3 region: CASSPSPAGDIYGYTF. CDR3 in DNA: TGCGCCAGCAGCCCCTCTCCCGCAGGGGACATCTATGGCTACACCTTC. The V call is TRBV4-3, the J call TRBJ1-2, with D tentatively TRBD1 (6 bases). V dropped 4 bases and J dropped 4 bases, with 19 bases sitting between them. In germline, CDR1 is LGHNA, CDR2 YSLEER. The CDR3 runs to 16 residues.